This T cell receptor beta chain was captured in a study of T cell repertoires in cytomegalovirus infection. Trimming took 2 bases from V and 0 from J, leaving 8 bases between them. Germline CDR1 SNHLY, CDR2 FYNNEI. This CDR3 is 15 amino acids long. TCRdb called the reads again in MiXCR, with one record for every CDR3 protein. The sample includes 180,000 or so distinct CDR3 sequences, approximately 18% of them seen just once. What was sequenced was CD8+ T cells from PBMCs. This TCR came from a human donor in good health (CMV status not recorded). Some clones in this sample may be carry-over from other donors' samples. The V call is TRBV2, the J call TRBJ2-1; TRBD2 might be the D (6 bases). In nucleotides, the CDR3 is TGTGCCAGCAGTGAACTGGAGGGCTCCTACAATGAGCAGTTCTTC. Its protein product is CASSELEGSYNEQFF.